These T cell receptor beta chains were read from a single sample in a study of T cells after yellow fever vaccination. TCRdb passed the 5' RACE reads through MiXCR, listing each CDR3 protein once. Among 340,000 or so distinct CDR3 sequences listed, under 15% were seen once. Sequencing used CD4+ T cells sorted from PBMCs, obtained 15 days after the yellow fever booster vaccination. These receptors were taken from a man aged 18-30 years who received the YFV17D yellow fever vaccine. Both conserved end residues are part of each CDR3. The order of the fields is V gene, D gene, clone size, J gene, CDR3 protein, CDR3 DNA. The D gene is left open where the match is weak. Size is omitted from some rows. Given values are once, few, many or a class for expanded clones.

TRBV3-1	NA	NA	TRBJ2-5	CASSQEWKAVTQYF	TGTGCCAGCAGCCAAGAGTGGAAGGCAGTGACCCAGTACTTC
TRBV15	NA	NA	TRBJ2-5	CATSRAPRGSGRLKTQYF	TGTGCCACCAGCAGAGCCCCCCGGGGGTCAGGGAGGTTGAAGACCCAGTACTTC
TRBV20-1	NA	few	TRBJ1-1	CSARVGRTNTEAFF	TGCAGTGCTAGAGTGGGCAGGACGAACACTGAAGCTTTCTTT
TRBV6-6	NA	NA	TRBJ1-2	CASTYEGGATANGYTF	TGTGCCAGTACGTACGAGGGGGGCGCCACAGCGAATGGCTACACCTTC
TRBV27	TRBD1	few	TRBJ1-2	CASRKQGAGGYTF	TGTGCCAGCAGGAAACAGGGGGCGGGAGGCTACACCTTC
TRBV3-1	NA	many	TRBJ2-4	CASSLGGAGNIQYF	TGTGCCAGCAGCCTAGGGGGGGCCGGAAACATTCAGTACTTC
TRBV7-8	NA	NA	TRBJ1-5	CASSGSSRDIVSNQPQHF	TGTGCCAGCAGCGGGTCTTCCCGGGACATCGTTAGCAATCAGCCCCAGCATTTT
TRBV6-2/TRBV6-3	NA	NA	TRBJ2-2	CASGPQGRGDTGELFF	TGTGCCAGCGGACCGCAGGGGCGAGGTGACACCGGGGAGCTGTTTTTT
TRBV5-1	TRBD2	few	TRBJ2-5	CASSFGGSGGEETQYF	TGCGCCAGCAGCTTTGGAGGCAGCGGGGGAGAAGAGACCCAGTACTTC
TRBV5-1	TRBD1	NA	TRBJ1-6	CASRRTGERSPLHF	TGCGCCAGCAGACGGACAGGGGAGCGATCACCCCTCCACTTT
TRBV5-1	NA	few	TRBJ2-6	CASSLGDAGANVLTF	TGCGCCAGCAGCTTGGGGGATGCTGGGGCCAACGTCCTGACTTTC
TRBV20-1	TRBD2	many	TRBJ2-5	CSAKRDYSQETQYF	TGCAGTGCTAAGCGGGACTACTCCCAAGAGACCCAGTACTTC
TRBV4-1	TRBD2	few	TRBJ2-5	CASSLPTSHGQAQYF	TGCGCCAGCAGCCTCCCGACTAGCCACGGGCAGGCCCAGTACTTC
TRBV6-2/TRBV6-3	NA	NA	TRBJ1-6	CASSYYPGNSPLHF	TGTGCCAGCAGTTACTATCCCGGGAATTCACCCCTCCACTTT
TRBV4-2	TRBD2	few	TRBJ2-3	CASSQDGWYSGGSTDTQYF	TGTGCCAGCAGCCAAGATGGTTGGTATAGCGGGGGGAGCACAGATACGCAGTATTTT
TRBV20-1	NA	NA	TRBJ2-3	CSARPGLGTDTQYF	TGCAGTGCTAGACCGGGACTGGGCACAGATACGCAGTATTTT
TRBV24-1	TRBD1	few	TRBJ2-5	CATSDSSGTGRETQYF	TGTGCCACCAGTGATAGCTCCGGGACAGGTCGGGAGACCCAGTACTTC
TRBV10-3	TRBD2	NA	TRBJ2-5	CAISEAGGRETQYF	TGTGCCATCAGTGAGGCGGGGGGACGAGAGACCCAGTACTTC
TRBV6-5	NA	few	TRBJ2-4	CASQRQGGDIQYF	TGTGCCAGCCAACGGCAGGGTGGAGACATTCAGTACTTC
TRBV5-1	TRBD1	many	TRBJ2-3	CASSVKNAGTGNTDTQYF	TGCGCCAGCAGCGTGAAAAACGCCGGGACAGGGAATACAGATACGCAGTATTTT
TRBV7-2	TRBD1	NA	TRBJ1-1	CASSSRGQGRTEAFF	TGTGCCAGCAGCTCCCGGGGACAGGGGCGCACTGAAGCTTTCTTT
TRBV11-3	NA	few	TRBJ2-2	CASSFQGYQGELFF	TGTGCCAGCAGCTTCCAGGGTTATCAAGGGGAGCTGTTTTTT
TRBV12-3/TRBV12-4	NA	many	TRBJ1-5	CASSLPGGNQPQHF	TGTGCCAGCAGTTTACCCGGGGGCAATCAGCCCCAGCATTTT
TRBV5-1	NA	NA	TRBJ2-2	CASSFSVLRQGDTGELFF	TGCGCCAGCAGCTTTTCTGTCCTACGGCAGGGCGATACCGGGGAGCTGTTTTTT
TRBV6-1	TRBD1	NA	TRBJ1-2	CASSRQGMNYGYTF	TGTGCCAGCAGTAGACAGGGAATGAACTATGGCTACACCTTC